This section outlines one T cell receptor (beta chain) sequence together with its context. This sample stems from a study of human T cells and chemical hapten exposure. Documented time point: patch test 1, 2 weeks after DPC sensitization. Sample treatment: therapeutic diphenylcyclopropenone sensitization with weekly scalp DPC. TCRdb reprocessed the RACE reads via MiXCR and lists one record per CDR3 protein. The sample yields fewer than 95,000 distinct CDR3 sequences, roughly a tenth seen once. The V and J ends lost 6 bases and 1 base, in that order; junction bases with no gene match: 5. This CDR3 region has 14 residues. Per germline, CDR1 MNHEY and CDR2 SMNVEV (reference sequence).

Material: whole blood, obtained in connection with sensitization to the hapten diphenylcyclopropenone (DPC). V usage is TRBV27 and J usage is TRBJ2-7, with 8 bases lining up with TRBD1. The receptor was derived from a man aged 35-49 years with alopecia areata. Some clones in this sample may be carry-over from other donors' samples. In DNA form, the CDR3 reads TGTGCCAGCAGGCCGGACAGGGAGTCCTACGAGCAGTACTTC. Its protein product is CASRPDRESYEQYF.